The T cell receptor (beta chain) under discussion was sequenced for a study of cytomegalovirus exposure and HLA in healthy donors. PCR used 60 Vbeta primers and 13 Jbeta primers. TCRdb's table, derived via immunoSEQ multiplex PCR, lists solely in-frame clones and lacks some. The profile shows about 170,000 clones, 70% to 90% of them singletons. The CDR3 extends over 14 amino acids. Germline CDR1 reads SGHRS; CDR2 reads YFSETQ. V gave up 4 bases and J gave up 5 bases, with 16 bases separating them. The sequence was obtained from a man between 25 and 39 years old in good health and CMV-seropositive. The V and J genes are TRBV5-1 and TRBJ2-7, with a tentative D call TRBD1 (5 bases). Source material: PBMCs. DNA of the CDR3: TGCGCCAGCAGCGATAACAAGGGGCTACACGAGCAGTACTTC. It codes for CASSDNKGLHEQYF.